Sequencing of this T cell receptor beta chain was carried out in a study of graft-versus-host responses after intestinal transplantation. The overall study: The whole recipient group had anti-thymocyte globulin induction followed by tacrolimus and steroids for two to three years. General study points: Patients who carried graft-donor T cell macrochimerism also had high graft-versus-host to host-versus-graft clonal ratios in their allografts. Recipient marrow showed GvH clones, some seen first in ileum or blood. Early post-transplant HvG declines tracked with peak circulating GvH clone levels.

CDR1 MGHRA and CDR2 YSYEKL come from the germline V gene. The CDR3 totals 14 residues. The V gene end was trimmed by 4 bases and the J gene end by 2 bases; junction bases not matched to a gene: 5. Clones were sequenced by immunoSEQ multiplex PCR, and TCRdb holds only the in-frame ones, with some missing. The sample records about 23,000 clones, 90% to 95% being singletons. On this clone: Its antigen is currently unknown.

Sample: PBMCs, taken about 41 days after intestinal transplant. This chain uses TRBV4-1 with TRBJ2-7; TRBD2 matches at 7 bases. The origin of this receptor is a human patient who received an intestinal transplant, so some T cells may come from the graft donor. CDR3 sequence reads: CASSRASGTYEQYF. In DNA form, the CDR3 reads TGCGCCAGCAGCCGGGCTAGCGGAACCTACGAGCAGTACTTC.